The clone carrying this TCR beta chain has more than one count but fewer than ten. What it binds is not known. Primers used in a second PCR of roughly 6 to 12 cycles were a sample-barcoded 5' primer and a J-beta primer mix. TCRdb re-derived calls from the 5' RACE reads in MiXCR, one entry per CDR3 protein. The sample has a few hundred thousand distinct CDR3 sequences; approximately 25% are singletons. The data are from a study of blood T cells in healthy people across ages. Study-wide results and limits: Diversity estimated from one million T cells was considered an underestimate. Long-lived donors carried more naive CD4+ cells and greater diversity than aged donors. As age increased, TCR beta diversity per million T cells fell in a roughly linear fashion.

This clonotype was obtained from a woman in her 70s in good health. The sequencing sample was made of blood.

For the CDR3, the DNA is TGTGCCAGCAGCCGAGAGACCGGGGAGCTGTTTTTT. Its protein product is CASSRETGELFF. This chain links TRBV14 with TRBJ2-2, with unresolved D. CDR1 SGHDN and CDR2 FVKESK come from the germline V gene. V was cut by 4 bases and J by 5 bases, with 5 bases left in between. CDR3 length: 12 amino acids.